Listed below are T cell receptor beta chains from one sample, sequenced in a study of T cell changes during pregnancy in multiple sclerosis. Profiled with immunoSEQ multiplex PCR; TCRdb holds only in-frame clones, not every one. The data show tens of thousands of clones, approximately 90% seen once. The material sequenced was CD4+ T cells from peripheral blood mononuclear cells, taken before pregnancy. The receptors shown here come from a female donor with multiple sclerosis, enrolled in a pregnancy study. CDR3s include the opening cysteine and the closing phenylalanine or tryptophan. Fields, in order: CDR3 DNA, CDR3 protein, J gene, V gene, clone size, D gene. A D gene is named only where the DNA matches it firmly. Rows give clone size only sometimes, using once, few, many, or a class for an expanded clone.

TGCAGTGCCAACCCGGCGGAAGGAGCTTTCTTT,CSANPAEGAFF,TRBJ1-1,TRBV20-1,-,-
TGTGCCAGCAGCTCCGAGACTGTGAACACTGAAGCTTTCTTT,CASSSETVNTEAFF,TRBJ1-1,TRBV11-3,-,-
TGTGCCAGCACGCGCAGAGACAGGAGTCTCACCTATCTCTTC,CASTRRDRSLTYLF,TRBJ2-7,TRBV2,-,-
TGTGCCAGCAGCTCGGACAGGGTGTTTGCCAAAAACATTCAGTACTTC,CASSSDRVFAKNIQYF,TRBJ2-4,TRBV5-6,-,TRBD1
TGTGCCAGCAGCCAAGAAACCCCTACGCTGTTTTTT,CASSQETPTLFF,TRBJ2-2,TRBV14,-,-
TGTGCCAGCAGCAGTGACCCGACGGGGGAGCAGTTCTTC,CASSSDPTGEQFF,TRBJ2-1,TRBV5-6,-,-
TGTGCCAGCTCACTCCTAGCGGGGGCCTACAATGAGCAGTTCTTC,CASSLLAGAYNEQFF,TRBJ2-1,TRBV18,-,TRBD2
TGTGCCAGCAGCTTAAGCCCTTCGGGGGTCGGGCGCTCCTACGAGCAGTACTTC,CASSLSPSGVGRSYEQYF,TRBJ2-7,TRBV7-6,-,-
TGTGCCAGCAGCCAAGCCGGTGGGGCCCTCTATGGCTACACCTTC,CASSQAGGALYGYTF,TRBJ1-2,TRBV14,-,-
TGTGCCAGCAGTTATGACAGGGATAATTCACCCCTCCACTTT,CASSYDRDNSPLHF,TRBJ1-6,TRBV27,-,TRBD1
TGTGCCACCAGCCCGACTAGGTCGTATGGCTACACCTTC,CATSPTRSYGYTF,TRBJ1-2,TRBV15,-,-
TGTGCCAGCAGCTCGACCAGGGATGAGCAGTTCTTC,CASSSTRDEQFF,TRBJ2-1,TRBV11-3,-,-
TGTGCCACCAGCAGATCCACCAGGGACGGGACAGGGGAAAACATTCAGTACTTC,CATSRSTRDGTGENIQYF,TRBJ2-4,TRBV15,-,TRBD1
TGTGCCAGCAGAGGACAGGGCTTCACTGAAGCTTTCTTT,CASRGQGFTEAFF,TRBJ1-1,TRBV6-1,-,TRBD1
TGTGCCACCAGCAGAGATGATGGTCGAGGTAGGGAGCAGTACTTC,CATSRDDGRGREQYF,TRBJ2-7,TRBV15,few,-